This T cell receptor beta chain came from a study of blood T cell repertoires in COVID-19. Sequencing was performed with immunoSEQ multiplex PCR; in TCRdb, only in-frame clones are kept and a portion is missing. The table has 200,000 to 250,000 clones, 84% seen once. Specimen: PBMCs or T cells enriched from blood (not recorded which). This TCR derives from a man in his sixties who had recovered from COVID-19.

The CDR3 is CASNLGTGTTDTQYF. CDR3 in DNA: TGTGCCAGCAACCTCGGGACAGGGACGACAGATACGCAGTATTTT. This chain connects TRBV5-8 to TRBJ2-3, with 9 bases identical to TRBD1. In germline, CDR1 is SGHTS, CDR2 YDEGEE. This CDR3 region has 15 residues. The V and J ends lost 6 bases and 3 bases, in that order; junction bases with no gene match: 8.